What follows are 12 T cell receptor beta chains derived from one specimen sequenced in a study of PD-1 blockade in classical Hodgkin lymphoma. The method was immunoSEQ multiplex PCR; TCRdb's version includes in-frame clones alone and lacks a portion of them. The sample yields roughly 100,000 clones, just under 80% seen once. Time point meaning: cycle 4 day 1 (C4D1), after less than 7 weeks of nivolumab. Relapses following autologous stem cell transplantation were seen in all patients, with brentuximab vedotin exposure varying. This material consisted of peripheral blood mononuclear cells (PBMCs), taken before the fourth cycle of nivolumab. These receptors were obtained from a human donor with classical Hodgkin lymphoma.

The chain has TRBV11-1 and TRBJ2-5, with 10 bases that match TRBD2. Germline V lookup: CDR1 SGHAT, CDR2 FQDESV (reference sequence). This CDR3 spans 16 amino acids. Trimming took 1 base from V and 2 from J; bases not matched to a gene: 4. DNA for the CDR3: TGTGCCAGCAGCTTAGGGACTAGCGGCCTACAAGAGACCCAGTACTTC. Its protein product is CASSLGTSGLQETQYF.

In its sample, this clone was seen once. This sequence joins TRBV6-5 and TRBJ2-7; TRBD1 might be the D (6 bases). V gave up 2 bases and J gave up 1 base, with 12 bases separating them. This CDR3 region has 15 residues. CDR1 MNHEY and CDR2 SVGAGI come from the germline V gene. The CDR3 nucleotides are TGTGCCAGCAGTTACGCCGGGACATTGTCCTACGAGCAGTACTTC. This codes for CASSYAGTLSYEQYF.

This clone was found a few times. V gene TRBV7-2 combines with J gene TRBJ2-7, with 10 positions matching TRBD2. The ends lost 5 bases at V and 9 bases at J; junction bases unmatched: 10. Germline V gives CDR1 SGHTA, CDR2 FQGNSA. The CDR3 has 14 residues. CDR3 region: CASSPASGRIVQYF. The CDR3 DNA is TGTGCCAGCAGCCCGGCTAGCGGGAGAATCGTGCAGTACTTC.

V and J are TRBV7-9 and TRBJ1-4; TRBD1 might be the D (6 bases). The CDR3 length is 15 residues. CDR1 is SEHNR, CDR2 FQNEAQ, per germline (reference sequence). V shed 1 base and J shed 5 bases, with 11 bases lying between them. The CDR3 coding sequence is TGTGCCAGCAGCTTAGGGACAGCCAGGAATGAAAAACTGTTTTTT. The encoded protein is CASSLGTARNEKLFF.

This sequence joins TRBV5-5 and TRBJ1-4, with 7 bases fitting TRBD1. This CDR3 has 14 amino acids. Trimming took 3 bases from V and 15 from J; bases not matched to a gene: 14. Germline values: CDR1 SGHKS, CDR2 YYEKEE (reference sequence). The CDR3 loop is CASSYSSQQGRLFF. DNA of the CDR3: TGTGCCAGCAGCTACTCGAGCCAACAGGGGAGGTTGTTTTTT. Full variable domain (rest looked up from reference TRBV5-5 and TRBJ1-4): DAGVTQSPTHLIKTRGQQVTLRCSPISGHKSVSWYQQVLGQGPQFIFQYYEKEERGRGNFPDRFSARQFPNYSSELNVNALLLGDSALYLCASSYSSQQGRLFFGSGTQLSVL.

In its sample, this clone was seen a few times. The chain uses TRBV5-8 and TRBJ1-2, with TRBD1 identical over 7 bases. This CDR3 has 14 amino acids. The V segment lost 1 base and the J segment 3 bases; nucleotides outside the gene matches: 3. Germline values: CDR1 SGHTS, CDR2 YDEGEE. The CDR3 spells CASSLTGVHYGYTF. CDR3 nucleotide sequence: TGTGCCAGCAGCTTGACAGGGGTCCACTATGGCTACACCTTC.

The rearrangement uses TRBV2 and TRBJ2-1; tentatively, D is TRBD1 (5 bases). The CDR3 loop spans 16 amino acids. Germline CDR1 SNHLY, CDR2 FYNNEI. The V and J ends lost 3 bases and 0 bases respectively, with 12 bases between them. CDR3: CASSDWGPISYNEQFF. In DNA, the CDR3 is TGTGCCAGCAGTGACTGGGGCCCCATCTCCTACAATGAGCAGTTCTTC.

This clone was detected once. The chain couples TRBV6-1 to TRBJ2-1; D may be TRBD2 (5 bases). V was cut by 3 bases and J by 5 bases, with 17 bases left in between. Per the germline V gene, CDR1 is MNHNS and CDR2 is SASEGT. The CDR3 is 16 amino acids. In DNA form, the CDR3 reads TGTGCCAGCAGTGATCGGCGGCTAGCTTACAACAATGAGCAGTTCTTC. Protein product: CASSDRRLAYNNEQFF.

The chain has TRBV9 and TRBJ2-3; TRBD2 matches at 8 bases. CDR1 SGDLS and CDR2 YYNGEE come from the germline V gene. CDR3 size: 15 residues. J was trimmed by 1 base and V by 0 bases; bases with no gene match: 1. The CDR3: CASSVVSGGTDTQYF. Written as DNA, the CDR3 is TGTGCCAGCAGCGTAGTTAGCGGGGGCACAGATACGCAGTATTTT.

This chain links TRBV6-4 with TRBJ1-2; 10 bases fit TRBD1. There are 15 residues in the CDR3. The J segment lost 2 bases and the V segment lost 4 bases, leaving 4 bases of the junction unmatched. Germline V lookup: CDR1 MRHNA, CDR2 SNTAGT. This CDR3 is CASSVGQGGNYGYTF. The DNA of the CDR3 is TGTGCCAGCAGTGTCGGACAGGGGGGGAACTATGGCTACACCTTC.

The V and J genes are TRBV5-8 and TRBJ1-1; D call uncertain. The CDR3 length is 11 residues. Germline loops: CDR1 SGHTS, CDR2 YDEGEE. V lost 5 bases, J lost 8 bases, and 10 bases lay in between. The CDR3 DNA follows: TGTGCCAGCAGTCGGCTTTTCGAAGCTTTCTTT. Translation gives CASSRLFEAFF.

J is TRBJ2-7 and V is TRBV7-8; D unclear. Trimming left V 1 base short and J 5 bases short, with 12 bases between. The CDR3 has 14 amino acids. Per germline, CDR1 SGHVS and CDR2 FQNEAQ. CDR3 residues: CASSLVSSTNEQYF. CDR3 nucleotides: TGTGCCAGCAGCTTAGTAAGCAGTACGAACGAGCAGTACTTC.